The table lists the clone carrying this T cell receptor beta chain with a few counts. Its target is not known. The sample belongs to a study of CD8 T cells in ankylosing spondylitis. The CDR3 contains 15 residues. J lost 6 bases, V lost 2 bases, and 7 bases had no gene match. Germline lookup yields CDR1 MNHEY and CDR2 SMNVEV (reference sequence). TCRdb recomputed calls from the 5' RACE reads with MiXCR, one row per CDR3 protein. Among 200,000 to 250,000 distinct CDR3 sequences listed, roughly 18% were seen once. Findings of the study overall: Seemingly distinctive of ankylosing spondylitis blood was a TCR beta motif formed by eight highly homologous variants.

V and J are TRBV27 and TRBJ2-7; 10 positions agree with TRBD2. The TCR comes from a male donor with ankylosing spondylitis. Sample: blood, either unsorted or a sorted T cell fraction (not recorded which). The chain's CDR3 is CASSLGASGSIEQYF. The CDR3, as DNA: TGTGCCAGCAGTTTAGGGGCTAGCGGGAGCATCGAGCAGTACTTC.